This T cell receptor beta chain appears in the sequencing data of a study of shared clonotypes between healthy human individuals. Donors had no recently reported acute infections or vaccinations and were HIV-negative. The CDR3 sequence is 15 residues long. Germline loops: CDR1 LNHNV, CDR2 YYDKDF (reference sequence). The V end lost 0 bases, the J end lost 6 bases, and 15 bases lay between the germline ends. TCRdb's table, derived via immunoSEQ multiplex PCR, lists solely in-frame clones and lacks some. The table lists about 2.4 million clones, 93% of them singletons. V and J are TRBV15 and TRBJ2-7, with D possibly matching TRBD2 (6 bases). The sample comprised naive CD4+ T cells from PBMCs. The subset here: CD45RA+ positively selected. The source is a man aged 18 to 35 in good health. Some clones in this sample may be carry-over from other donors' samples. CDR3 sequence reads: CATSRDYGRGSEQYF. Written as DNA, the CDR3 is TGTGCCACCAGCAGAGACTACGGGAGAGGGAGCGAGCAGTACTTC.